This T cell receptor beta chain is from a study of post-analysis software for immune sequencing data. Across the whole study: In terms of disease course, relapsing-remitting, secondary progressive and progressive-relapsing multiple sclerosis were included.

Points from the study as a whole: In patients, TRBV5-6, TRBV5-1 and TRBV20-1 belonged to roughly five TRBV segments found more frequently than in controls. Under the F measure, samples that were prepared in one batch clustered strongly together. When compared against controls, multiple sclerosis patients showed significantly lower normalized Chao1 diversity.

A remark on this clonotype: The antigen remains unidentified.

The library was made from cDNA and included unique molecular identifiers. cDNA molecules numbering some 500,000 came from approximately 1 to 10 million T cells. TCRdb reprocessed the PCR reads via MiXCR and lists one record per CDR3 protein. In the table there are hundreds of thousands of distinct CDR3 sequences, 40% to 55% of which are singletons. Germline V lookup: CDR1 DFQATT, CDR2 SNEGSKA (reference sequence). The CDR3 consists of 12 residues. The V gene lost 7 bases and the J gene lost 2 bases, with 11 bases spanning the gap. The sequence was collected from a girl under 18 with multiple sclerosis. This chain connects TRBV20-1 to TRBJ2-5, with unresolved D. The sample comprised blood. The CDR3 reads CSVTRLQETQYF. CDR3 sequence (DNA): TGCAGTGTGACGCGGTTACAAGAGACCCAGTACTTC.